One T cell receptor (beta chain) is described in this entry. In this sample, this clone turned up once. The antigen this receptor binds is unknown. No much larger clone is present one base from it, and per-base qualities are unavailable. This specimen comes from a study of T cells in localized non-small cell lung cancer (dated by TCRdb to 2020 to 2022). Looking at the study overall: The study examined T cell repertoires in under 300 patients with early-stage NSCLC and compared tumors with uninvolved tumor-adjacent lungs. The mean age of the NSCLC patients was less than 70 years, with 120 to 150 men and about a hundred women. The cohort consisted of around 250 treatment-naive NSCLC patients whose localized lung tumors had been resected. The paper as a whole reports these results and caveats: Longer overall survival was associated with higher blood T cell density, whereas shorter survival was associated with higher adjacent-lung clonality. Because the study design was exploratory, TCR variables were selected using unadjusted p-values without false-discovery rate correction. A median of approximately 53 of the top 100 tumor clones turned up in the paired uninvolved adjacent lung, and approximately 30 of those clones also ranked among the top 100 of that same adjacent lung. Uninvolved tumor-adjacent lung showed the highest T cell clonality, higher than tumor, which suggests more focused antigenic responses in the uninvolved tumor-adjacent lung. Because multi-region tumor sequencing was not performed, intratumor heterogeneity could not be ruled out.

V gives up 10 bases and J gives up 3 bases, and the segment between their germline ends measures 15 bases. The CDR3 contains 14 residues, cysteine and phenylalanine counted. Just the 42-base CDR3 DNA is kept, in frame starting at base 1. The germline V gene gives CDR1 as ENHRY and CDR2 as SYGVKD. TCR beta CDR3 regions were sequenced from DNA using the immunoSEQ Assay. As for the original processing: To compute T cell density, TCR beta template counts were normalized to usable DNA, which was estimated by amplifying housekeeping genes. Richness was estimated using the preseqR package, with extrapolation to 400,000 templates for PBMC samples and to 120,000 templates for tissue samples. Clonality was defined by subtracting Pielou's evenness from one. Tissue-enriched TCRs were identified through differential abundance testing performed on productive amino-acid clonotypes, with a minimum total count of 5 and an alpha of 0.1. The Jaccard Index and the Morisita Overlap Index were used to measure how much the repertoires overlapped between compartments. GLIPH grouped TCR beta CDR3s together with public tetramer-defined viral CDR3s, and a viral motif had to include at least three viral sequences and show V-gene enrichment. TCRdb retrieved this table from immuneACCESS and kept in-frame rearrangements only. Not all clones are present; in checked studies, unresolved V genes account for under half, and no reason is known for the remainder. For V, J and clone size, that table is used; D and trimming come from the DNA. The sample profile shows some 24,000 clones; approximately 84% of them were found once. The top ten clones comprise 5.8% of the sample.

At diagnosis, peripheral blood, uninvolved tumor-adjacent lung and tumor were collected and were preserved as a mix of fresh-frozen and FFPE material. For TCR repertoire profiling, blood samples were analyzed in the form of peripheral blood mononuclear cells. The input for sequencing was peripheral blood, taken before any cancer treatment. This receptor was taken from a male donor at least 60 years old with stage II squamous cell lung carcinoma. Recombination connected TRBV10-3 to TRBJ2-2, and TRBD1 may be the D gene, going by 6 matching bases. Here is the DNA: TGTGCCACCAGGGTGGGGGCAGACACCGGGGAGCTGTTTTTT. Its protein reads: CATRVGADTGELFF.